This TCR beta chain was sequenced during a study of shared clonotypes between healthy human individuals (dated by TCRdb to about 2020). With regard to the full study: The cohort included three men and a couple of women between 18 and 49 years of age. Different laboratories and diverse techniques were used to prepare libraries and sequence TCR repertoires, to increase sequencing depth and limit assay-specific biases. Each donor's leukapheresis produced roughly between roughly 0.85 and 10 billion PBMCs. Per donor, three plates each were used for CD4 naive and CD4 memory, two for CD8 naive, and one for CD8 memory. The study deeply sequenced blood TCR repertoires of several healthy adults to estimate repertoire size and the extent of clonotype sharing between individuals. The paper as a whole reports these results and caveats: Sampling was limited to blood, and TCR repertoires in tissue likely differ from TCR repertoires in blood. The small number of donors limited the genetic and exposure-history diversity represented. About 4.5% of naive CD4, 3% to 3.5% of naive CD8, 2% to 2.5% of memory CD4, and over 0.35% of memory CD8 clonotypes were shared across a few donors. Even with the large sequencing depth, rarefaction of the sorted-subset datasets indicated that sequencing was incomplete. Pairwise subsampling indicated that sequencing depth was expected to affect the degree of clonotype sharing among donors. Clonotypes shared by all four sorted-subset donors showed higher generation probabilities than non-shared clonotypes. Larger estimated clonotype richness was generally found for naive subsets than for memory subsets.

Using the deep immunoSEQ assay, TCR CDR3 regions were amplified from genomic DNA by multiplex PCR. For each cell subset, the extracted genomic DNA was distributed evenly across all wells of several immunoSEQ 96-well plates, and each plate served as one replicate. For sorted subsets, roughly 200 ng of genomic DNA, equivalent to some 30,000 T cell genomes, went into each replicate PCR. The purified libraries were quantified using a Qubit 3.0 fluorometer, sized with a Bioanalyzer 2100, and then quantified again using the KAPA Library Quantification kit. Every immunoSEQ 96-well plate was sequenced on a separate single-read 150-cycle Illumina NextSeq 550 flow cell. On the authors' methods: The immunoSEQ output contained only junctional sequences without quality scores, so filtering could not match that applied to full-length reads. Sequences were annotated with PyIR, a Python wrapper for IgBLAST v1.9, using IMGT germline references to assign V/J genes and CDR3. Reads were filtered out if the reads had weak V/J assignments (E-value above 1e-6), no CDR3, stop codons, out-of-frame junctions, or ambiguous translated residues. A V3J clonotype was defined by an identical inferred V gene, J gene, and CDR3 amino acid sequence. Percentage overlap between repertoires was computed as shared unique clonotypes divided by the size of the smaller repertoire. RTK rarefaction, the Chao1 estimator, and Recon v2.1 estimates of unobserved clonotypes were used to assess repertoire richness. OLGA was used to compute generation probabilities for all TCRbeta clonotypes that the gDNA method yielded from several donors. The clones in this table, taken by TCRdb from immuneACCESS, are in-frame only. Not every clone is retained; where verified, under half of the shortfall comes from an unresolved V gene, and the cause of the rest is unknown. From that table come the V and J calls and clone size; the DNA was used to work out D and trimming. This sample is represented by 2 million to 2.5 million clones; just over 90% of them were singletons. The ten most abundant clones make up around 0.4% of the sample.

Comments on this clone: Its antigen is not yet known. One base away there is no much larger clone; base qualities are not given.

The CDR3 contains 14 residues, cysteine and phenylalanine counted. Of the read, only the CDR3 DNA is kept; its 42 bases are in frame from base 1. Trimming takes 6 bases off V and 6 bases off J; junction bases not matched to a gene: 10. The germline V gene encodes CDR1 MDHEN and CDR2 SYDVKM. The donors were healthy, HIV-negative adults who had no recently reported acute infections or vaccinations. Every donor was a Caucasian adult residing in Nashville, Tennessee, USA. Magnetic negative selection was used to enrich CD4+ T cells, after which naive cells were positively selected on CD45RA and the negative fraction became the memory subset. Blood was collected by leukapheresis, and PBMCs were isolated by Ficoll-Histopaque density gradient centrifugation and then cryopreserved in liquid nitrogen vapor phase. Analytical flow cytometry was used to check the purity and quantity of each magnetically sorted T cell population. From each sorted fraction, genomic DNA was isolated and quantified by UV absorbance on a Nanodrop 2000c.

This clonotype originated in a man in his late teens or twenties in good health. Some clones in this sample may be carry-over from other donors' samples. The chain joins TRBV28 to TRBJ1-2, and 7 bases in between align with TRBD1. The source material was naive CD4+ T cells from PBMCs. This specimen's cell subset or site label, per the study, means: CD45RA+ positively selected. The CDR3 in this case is CASSSDREGNGYTF. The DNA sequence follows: TGTGCCAGCAGCTCTGACAGGGAAGGAAATGGCTACACCTTC.